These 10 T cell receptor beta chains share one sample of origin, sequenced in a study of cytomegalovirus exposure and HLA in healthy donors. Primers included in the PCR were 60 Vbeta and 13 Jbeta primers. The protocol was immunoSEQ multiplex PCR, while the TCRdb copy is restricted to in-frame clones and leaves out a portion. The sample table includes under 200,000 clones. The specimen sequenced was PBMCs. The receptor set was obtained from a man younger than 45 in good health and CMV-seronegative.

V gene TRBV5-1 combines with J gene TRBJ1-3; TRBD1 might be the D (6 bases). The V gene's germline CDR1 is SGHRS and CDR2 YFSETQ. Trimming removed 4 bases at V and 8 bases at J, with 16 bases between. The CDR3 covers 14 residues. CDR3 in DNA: TGCGCCAGCAGCGCCGGACAGACAGAGGACACCATATATTTT. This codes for CASSAGQTEDTIYF.

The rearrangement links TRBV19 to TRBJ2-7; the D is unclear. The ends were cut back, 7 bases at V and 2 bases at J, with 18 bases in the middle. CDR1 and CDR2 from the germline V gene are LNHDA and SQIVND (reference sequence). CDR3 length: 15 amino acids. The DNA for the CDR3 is TGTGCCAGTACTCCCACGAGCAGGTTCACCTACGAGCAGTACTTC. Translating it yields CASTPTSRFTYEQYF.

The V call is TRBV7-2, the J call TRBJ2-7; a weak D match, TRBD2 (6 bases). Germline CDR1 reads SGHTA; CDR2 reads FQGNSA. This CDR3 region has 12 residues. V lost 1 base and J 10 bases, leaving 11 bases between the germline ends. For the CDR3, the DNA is TGTGCCAGCAGCTTAGGGGAGACTAGTCAGTACTTC. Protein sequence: CASSLGETSQYF.

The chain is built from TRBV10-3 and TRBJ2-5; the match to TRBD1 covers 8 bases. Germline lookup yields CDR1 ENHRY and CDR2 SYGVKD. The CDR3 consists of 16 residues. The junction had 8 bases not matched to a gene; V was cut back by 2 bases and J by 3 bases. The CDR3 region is CAISEPLGTGEETQYF. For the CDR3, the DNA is TGTGCCATCAGTGAGCCGCTCGGGACAGGAGAAGAGACCCAGTACTTC.

The CDR3 DNA reads TGTGCCAGCAGCCCACCTCGGGCCTACGAGCAGTACTTC. The encoded protein is CASSPPRAYEQYF. The J gene is TRBJ2-7, the V gene TRBV7-9, with D uncertain. In germline, CDR1 is SEHNR, CDR2 FQNEAQ (reference sequence). The ends were cut back, 5 bases at V and 2 bases at J, with 10 bases in the middle. The CDR3 contains 13 residues.

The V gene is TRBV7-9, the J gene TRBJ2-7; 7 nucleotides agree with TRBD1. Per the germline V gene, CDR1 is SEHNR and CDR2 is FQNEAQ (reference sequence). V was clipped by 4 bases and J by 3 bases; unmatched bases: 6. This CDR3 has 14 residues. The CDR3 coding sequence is TGTGCCAGCAGCTCCCGGGACAGTTTCTACGAGCAGTACTTC. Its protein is CASSSRDSFYEQYF.

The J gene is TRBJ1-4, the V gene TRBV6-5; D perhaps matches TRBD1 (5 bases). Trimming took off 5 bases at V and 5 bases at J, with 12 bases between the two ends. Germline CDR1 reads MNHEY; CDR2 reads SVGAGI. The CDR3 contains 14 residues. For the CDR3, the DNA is TGTGCCAGCAGTCCGGGGAGGACAAATGAAAAACTGTTTTTT. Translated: CASSPGRTNEKLFF.

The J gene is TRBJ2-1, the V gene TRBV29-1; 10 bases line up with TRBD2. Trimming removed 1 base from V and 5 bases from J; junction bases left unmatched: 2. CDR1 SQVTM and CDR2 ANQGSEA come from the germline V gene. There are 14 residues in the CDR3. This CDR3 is CSVEVSGGHNEQFF. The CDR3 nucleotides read TGCAGCGTTGAAGTTAGCGGGGGGCACAATGAGCAGTTCTTC.

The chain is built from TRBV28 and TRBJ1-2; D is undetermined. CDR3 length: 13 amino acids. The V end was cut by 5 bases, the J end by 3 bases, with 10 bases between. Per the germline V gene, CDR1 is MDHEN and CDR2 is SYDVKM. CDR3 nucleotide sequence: TGTGCCAGCAGTCTCTCGGTCGACTATGGCTACACCTTC. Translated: CASSLSVDYGYTF.

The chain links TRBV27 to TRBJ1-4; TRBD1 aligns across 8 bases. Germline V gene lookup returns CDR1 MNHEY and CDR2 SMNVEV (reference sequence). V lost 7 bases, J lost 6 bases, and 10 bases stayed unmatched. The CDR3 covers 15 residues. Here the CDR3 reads CASTPTGGKDEKLFF. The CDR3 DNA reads TGTGCCAGCACCCCTACAGGGGGTAAGGATGAAAAACTGTTTTTT.